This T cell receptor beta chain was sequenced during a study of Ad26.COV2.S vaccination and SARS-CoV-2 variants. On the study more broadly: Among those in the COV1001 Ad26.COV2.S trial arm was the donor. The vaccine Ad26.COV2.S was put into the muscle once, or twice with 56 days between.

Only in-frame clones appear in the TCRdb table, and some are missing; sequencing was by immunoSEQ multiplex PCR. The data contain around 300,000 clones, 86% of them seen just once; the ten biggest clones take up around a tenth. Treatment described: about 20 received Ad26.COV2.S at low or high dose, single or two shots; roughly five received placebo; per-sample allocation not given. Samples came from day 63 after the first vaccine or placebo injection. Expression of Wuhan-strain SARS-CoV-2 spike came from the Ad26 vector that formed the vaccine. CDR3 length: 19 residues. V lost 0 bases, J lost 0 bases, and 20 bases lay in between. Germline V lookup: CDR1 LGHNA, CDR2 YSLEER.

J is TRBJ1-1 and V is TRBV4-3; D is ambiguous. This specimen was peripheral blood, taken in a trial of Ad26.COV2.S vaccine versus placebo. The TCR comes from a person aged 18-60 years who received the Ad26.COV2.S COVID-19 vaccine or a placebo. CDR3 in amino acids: CASSQDWTDPPNMNTEAFF. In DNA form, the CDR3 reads TGCGCCAGCAGCCAAGATTGGACCGACCCCCCTAACATGAACACTGAAGCTTTCTTT.